This passage covers 11 T cell receptor beta chains from one sample sequenced in a study of shared clonotypes between healthy human individuals. Assay used: immunoSEQ multiplex PCR; TCRdb lists only in-frame clones, some missing. The table has some 690,000 clones, less than 95% seen once. Sequenced: memory CD8+ T cells from PBMCs. The subset was: CD45RO+ cells pooled with CCR7-negative TemRA cells. These receptors were obtained from a man aged 18 to 29 in good health. Some clones in this sample may be carry-over from other donors' samples.

The gene calls are TRBV7-6 and TRBJ2-4; D not certain. The length of the CDR3 is 13 residues. The V gene's germline CDR1 is SGHVS and CDR2 FNYEAQ. V lost 5 bases to trimming and J lost 2 bases, with 7 bases between them. The CDR3 DNA sequence: TGTGCCAGCAGCCTAGAACCCAAAAACATTCAGTACTTC. Protein sequence: CASSLEPKNIQYF.

V and J are TRBV6-5 and TRBJ2-2, with 11 bases lining up with TRBD1. Germline CDR1 and CDR2: MNHEY and SVGAGI. V gave up 7 bases and J gave up 7 bases; unmatched junction bases: 5. This CDR3 spans 14 amino acids. CDR3 protein: CASTGTGGGGELFF. DNA for the CDR3: TGTGCCAGCACCGGGACAGGGGGTGGCGGGGAGCTGTTTTTT.

The V and J genes are TRBV28 and TRBJ2-7; D is perhaps TRBD1 or TRBD2 (5 bases each). Per the germline V gene, CDR1 is MDHEN and CDR2 is SYDVKM. The CDR3 length is 13 residues. Deletions cut 6 bases from V and 2 bases from J, with 11 bases between. The CDR3 DNA is TGTGCCAGCAGCCAACGGGGCACCTACGAGCAGTACTTC. Protein product: CASSQRGTYEQYF.

V is TRBV18 and J is TRBJ2-7, with D unresolved. The germline CDR1 and CDR2 sequences are KGHSH and LQKENI. The length of the CDR3 is 16 residues. Trimming left V 2 bases short and J 3 bases short, with 17 bases between. CDR3 DNA: TGTGCCAGCTCACCAGGGTTCGGGTCCCCGAACTACGAGCAGTACTTC. It yields the protein CASSPGFGSPNYEQYF.

This chain connects TRBV2 to TRBJ2-5; possibly TRBD1 for D (6 bases). CDR1 and CDR2 (germline): SNHLY, FYNNEI. V was clipped by 7 bases and J by 1 base, with 7 bases between them. This CDR3 region has 12 residues. Written as DNA, the CDR3 is TGTGCCAGCATGGACAGCCAAGAGACCCAGTACTTC. Its translation: CASMDSQETQYF.

V is TRBV6-5 and J is TRBJ2-5; TRBD2 might be the D (5 bases). Germline V CDR1 and CDR2: MNHEY, SVGAGI. V gave up 5 bases and J gave up 2 bases, with 15 bases separating them. The CDR3 contains 15 residues. CDR3 region: CASSPSPGRQETQYF. The CDR3, as DNA: TGTGCCAGCAGTCCATCGCCTGGGAGACAAGAGACCCAGTACTTC.

CDR3 bases: TGTGCCTGGAGGAGGGGAGGTGGCAATCAGCCCCAGCATTTT. It specifies CAWRRGGGNQPQHF. This chain uses TRBV30 with TRBJ1-5; tentative D call: TRBD1 (5 bases). V was pared by 3 bases and J by 2 bases, with 11 bases between. The CDR3 covers 14 residues. From germline, CDR1 is GTSNPN and CDR2 SVGIG (reference sequence).

The V call is TRBV27, the J call TRBJ1-5; D possibly corresponds to TRBD1 (5 bases). The germline V gene has CDR1 MNHEY and CDR2 SMNVEV (reference sequence). The CDR3 runs to 13 residues. The V gene lost 6 bases and the J gene lost 3 bases, with 9 bases spanning the gap. The CDR3, as DNA: TGTGCCAGCAGCCGACAGTACAATCAGCCCCAGCATTTT. Translating gives CASSRQYNQPQHF.

The chain combines TRBV27 with TRBJ1-3; tentatively, D is TRBD1 (6 bases). Germline CDR1 reads MNHEY; CDR2 reads SMNVEV (reference sequence). The CDR3 consists of 14 residues. V gave up 6 bases and J gave up 0 bases, with 9 bases separating them. The CDR3 sequence is CASRETGSGNTIYF. The CDR3 nucleotides are TGTGCCAGCAGGGAGACAGGCTCTGGAAACACCATATATTTT.

The rearrangement links TRBV19 to TRBJ1-2; D is perhaps TRBD1 (5 bases). The V gene lost 6 bases and the J gene lost 4 bases, with 15 bases spanning the gap. The CDR3 is made up of 14 amino acids. From germline, CDR1 is LNHDA and CDR2 SQIVND (reference sequence). The CDR3 loop is CASRTLGGFYGYTF. Here the CDR3 DNA reads TGTGCCAGTAGGACTCTTGGGGGTTTCTATGGCTACACCTTC.

The V gene is TRBV10-3, the J gene TRBJ2-1; 14 bases map to TRBD2. The J segment lost 7 bases and the V segment lost 3 bases, leaving 5 bases of the junction unmatched. CDR1 and CDR2 (germline): ENHRY, SYGVKD. The CDR3 spans 16 residues. CDR3 amino acids: CAISERLAGGGNEQFF. The CDR3, as DNA: TGTGCCATCAGTGAACGACTAGCGGGAGGGGGAAATGAGCAGTTCTTC.